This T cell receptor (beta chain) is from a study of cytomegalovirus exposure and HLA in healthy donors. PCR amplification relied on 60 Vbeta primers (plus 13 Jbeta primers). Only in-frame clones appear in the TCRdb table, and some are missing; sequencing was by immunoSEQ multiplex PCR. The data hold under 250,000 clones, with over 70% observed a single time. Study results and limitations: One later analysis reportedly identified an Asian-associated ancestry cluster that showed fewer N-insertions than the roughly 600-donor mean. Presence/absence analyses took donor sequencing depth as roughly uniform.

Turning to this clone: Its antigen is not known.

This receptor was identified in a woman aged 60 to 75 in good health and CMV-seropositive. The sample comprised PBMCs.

CDR3 bases: TGTGCCAGCAGTAACCCCGTGACAGGAGTTAATCAGCCCCAGCATTTT. Protein: CASSNPVTGVNQPQHF. V usage is TRBV2 and J usage is TRBJ1-5, with D perhaps TRBD1 (6 bases). The CDR3 runs 16 residues. The germline CDR1 and CDR2 sequences are SNHLY and FYNNEI. V lost 5 bases and J 4 bases, leaving 18 bases between the germline ends.